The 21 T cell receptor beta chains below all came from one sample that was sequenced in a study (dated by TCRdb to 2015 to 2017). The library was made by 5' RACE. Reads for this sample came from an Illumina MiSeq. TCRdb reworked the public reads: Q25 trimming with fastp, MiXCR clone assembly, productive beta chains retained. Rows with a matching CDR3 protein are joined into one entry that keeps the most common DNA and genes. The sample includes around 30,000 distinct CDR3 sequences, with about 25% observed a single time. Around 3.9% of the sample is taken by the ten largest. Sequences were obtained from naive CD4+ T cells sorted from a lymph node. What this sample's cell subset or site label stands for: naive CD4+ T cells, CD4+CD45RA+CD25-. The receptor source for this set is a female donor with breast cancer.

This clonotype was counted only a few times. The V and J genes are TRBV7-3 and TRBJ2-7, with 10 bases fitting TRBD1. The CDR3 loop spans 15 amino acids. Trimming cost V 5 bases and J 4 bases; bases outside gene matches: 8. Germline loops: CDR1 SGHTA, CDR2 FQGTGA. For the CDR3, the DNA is TGTGCCAGCAGCCCGTCCGGGACAGGGGCTTACGAGCAGTACTTC. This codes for CASSPSGTGAYEQYF.

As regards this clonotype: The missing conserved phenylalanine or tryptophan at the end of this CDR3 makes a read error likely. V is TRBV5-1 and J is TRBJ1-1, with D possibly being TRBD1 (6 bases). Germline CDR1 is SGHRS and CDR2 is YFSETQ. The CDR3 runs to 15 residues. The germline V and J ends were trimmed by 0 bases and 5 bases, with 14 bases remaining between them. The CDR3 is CASSLASGGPTEAFY. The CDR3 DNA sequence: TGCGCCAGCAGCTTGGCCTCCGGGGGGCCGACTGAAGCTTTCTAT.

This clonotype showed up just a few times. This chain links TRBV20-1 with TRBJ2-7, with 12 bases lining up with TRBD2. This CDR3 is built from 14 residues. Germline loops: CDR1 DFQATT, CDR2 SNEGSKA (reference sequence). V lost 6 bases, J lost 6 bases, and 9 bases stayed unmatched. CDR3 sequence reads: CSAPTGLAGGEQYF. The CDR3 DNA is TGCAGTGCCCCGACGGGACTAGCGGGTGGCGAGCAGTACTTC.

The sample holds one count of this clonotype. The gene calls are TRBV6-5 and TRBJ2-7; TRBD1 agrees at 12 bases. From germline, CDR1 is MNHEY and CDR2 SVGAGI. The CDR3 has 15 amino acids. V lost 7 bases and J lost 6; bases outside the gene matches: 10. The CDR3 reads CASTRDRGLGAEQYF. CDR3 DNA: TGTGCCAGCACCCGGGACAGGGGGCTAGGGGCCGAGCAGTACTTC.

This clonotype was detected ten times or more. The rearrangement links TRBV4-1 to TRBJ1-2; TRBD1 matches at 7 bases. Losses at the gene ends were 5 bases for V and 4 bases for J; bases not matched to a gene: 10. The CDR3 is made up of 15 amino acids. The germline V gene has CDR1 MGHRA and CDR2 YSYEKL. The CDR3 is CASSRPGQAIYGYTF. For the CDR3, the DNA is TGCGCCAGCAGCAGACCAGGACAGGCCATCTATGGCTACACCTTC.

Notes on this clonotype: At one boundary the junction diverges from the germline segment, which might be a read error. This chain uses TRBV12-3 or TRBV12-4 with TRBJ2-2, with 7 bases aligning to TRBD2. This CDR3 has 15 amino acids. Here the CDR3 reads CASSFRRGNAGELFF. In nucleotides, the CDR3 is TGTGCCAGCAGTTTCCGGCGGGGGAACGCCGGGGAGCTGTTTTTT.

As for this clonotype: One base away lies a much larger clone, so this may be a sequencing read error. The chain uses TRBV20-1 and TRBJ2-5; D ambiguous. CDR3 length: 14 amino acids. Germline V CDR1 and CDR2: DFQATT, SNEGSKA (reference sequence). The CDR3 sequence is CGARDITGEETQYF. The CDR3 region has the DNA TGCGGTGCTAGAGATATAACGGGTGAAGAGACCCAGTACTTC.

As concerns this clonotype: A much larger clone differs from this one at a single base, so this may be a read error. The chain's CDR3 is CTSSAQGTGELFF. The CDR3, as DNA: TGTACCAGCAGCGCCCAGGGGACCGGGGAGCTGTTTTTT. This chain joins TRBV9 and TRBJ2-2; perhaps TRBD1 as D (6 bases). CDR3 length: 13 amino acids. Per the germline V gene, CDR1 is SGDLS and CDR2 is YYNGEE.

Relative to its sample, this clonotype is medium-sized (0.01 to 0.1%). CDR3 DNA sequence: TGTGCCAGCAGCCCCTTGGGCAGAAGGGCGACCGGGGAGCTGTTTTTT. Its translation is CASSPLGRRATGELFF. V is TRBV7-2 and J is TRBJ2-2; D is undetermined. Germline V gene sequence: CDR1 SGHTA, CDR2 FQGNSA. Trimming pared 5 bases from V and 5 bases from J, leaving 18 bases between. The CDR3 contains 16 residues.

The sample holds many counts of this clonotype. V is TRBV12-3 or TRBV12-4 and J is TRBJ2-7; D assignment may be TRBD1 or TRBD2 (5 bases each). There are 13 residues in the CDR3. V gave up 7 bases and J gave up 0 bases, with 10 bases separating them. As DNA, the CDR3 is TGTGCCAGCAATGGGGGATTCTCCTACGAGCAGTACTTC. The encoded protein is CASNGGFSYEQYF.

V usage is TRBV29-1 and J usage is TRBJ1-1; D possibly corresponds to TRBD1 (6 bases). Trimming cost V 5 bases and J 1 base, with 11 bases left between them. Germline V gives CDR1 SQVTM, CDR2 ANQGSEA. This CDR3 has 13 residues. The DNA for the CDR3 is TGCAGCGTTACGGACAGCTCGAACACTGAAGCTTTCTTT. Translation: CSVTDSSNTEAFF.

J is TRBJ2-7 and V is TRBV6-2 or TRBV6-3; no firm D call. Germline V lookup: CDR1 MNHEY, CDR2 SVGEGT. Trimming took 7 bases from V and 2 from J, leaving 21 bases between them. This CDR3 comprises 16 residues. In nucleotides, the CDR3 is TGTGCCAGCACCTTTAGATCGGATCCAAGAACCTACGAGCAGTACTTC. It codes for CASTFRSDPRTYEQYF.

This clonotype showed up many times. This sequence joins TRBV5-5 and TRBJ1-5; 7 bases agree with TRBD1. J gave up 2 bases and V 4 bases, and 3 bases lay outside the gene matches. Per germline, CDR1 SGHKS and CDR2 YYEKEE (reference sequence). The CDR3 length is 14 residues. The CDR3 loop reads CASSRQGGNQPQHF. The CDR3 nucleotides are TGTGCCAGCAGCCGACAGGGAGGCAATCAGCCCCAGCATTTT.

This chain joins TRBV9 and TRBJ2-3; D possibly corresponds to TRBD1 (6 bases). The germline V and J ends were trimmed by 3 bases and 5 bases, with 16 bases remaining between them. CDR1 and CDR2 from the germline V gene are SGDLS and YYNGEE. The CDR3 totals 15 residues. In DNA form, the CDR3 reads TGTGCCAGCAGCGCCGGGACAAAGGATTTAGATACGCAGTATTTT. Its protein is CASSAGTKDLDTQYF. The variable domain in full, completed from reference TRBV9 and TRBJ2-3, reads DSGVTQTPKHLITATGQRVTLRCSPRSGDLSVYWYQQSLDQGLQFLIQYYNGEERAKGNILERFSAQQFPDLHSELNLSSLELGDSALYFCASSAGTKDLDTQYFGPGTRLTVL.

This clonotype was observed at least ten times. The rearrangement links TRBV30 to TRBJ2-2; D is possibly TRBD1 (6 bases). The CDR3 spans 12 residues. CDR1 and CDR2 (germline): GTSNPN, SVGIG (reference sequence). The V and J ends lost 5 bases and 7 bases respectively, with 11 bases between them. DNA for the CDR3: TGTGCCTGGGGAACAGGGATCGGGGAGCTGTTTTTT. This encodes CAWGTGIGELFF.

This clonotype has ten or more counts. As DNA, the CDR3 is TGTGCCAGCAGCCCGGGCGGGGTGGTCACAGATACGCAGTATTTT. It specifies CASSPGGVVTDTQYF. The chain carries TRBV3-1 and TRBJ2-3; a weak D match, TRBD2 (6 bases). The germline CDR1 and CDR2 sequences are LGHDT and YNNKEL (reference sequence). Trimming cost V 4 bases and J 2 bases, with 13 bases left between them. CDR3 length: 15 amino acids.

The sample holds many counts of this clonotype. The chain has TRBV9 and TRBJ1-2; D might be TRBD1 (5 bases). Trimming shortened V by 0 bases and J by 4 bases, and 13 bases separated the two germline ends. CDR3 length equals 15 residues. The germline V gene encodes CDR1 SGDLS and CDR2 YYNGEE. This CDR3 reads CASSVGGAASYGYTF. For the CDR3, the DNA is TGTGCCAGCAGCGTAGGAGGGGCCGCGAGCTATGGCTACACCTTC.

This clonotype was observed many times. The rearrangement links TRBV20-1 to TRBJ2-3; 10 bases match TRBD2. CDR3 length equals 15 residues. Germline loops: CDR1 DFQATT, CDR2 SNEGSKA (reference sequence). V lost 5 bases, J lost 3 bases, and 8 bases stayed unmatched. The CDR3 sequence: CSAESASGGTDTQYF. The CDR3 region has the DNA TGCAGTGCTGAGTCGGCTAGCGGGGGTACAGATACGCAGTATTTT.

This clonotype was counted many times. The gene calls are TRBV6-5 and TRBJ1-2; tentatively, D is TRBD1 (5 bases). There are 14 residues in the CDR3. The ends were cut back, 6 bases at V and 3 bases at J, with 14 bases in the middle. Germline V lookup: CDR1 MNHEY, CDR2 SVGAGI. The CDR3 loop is CASRSGTQHYGYTF. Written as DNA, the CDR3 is TGTGCCAGCAGGTCCGGGACGCAGCACTATGGCTACACCTTC.

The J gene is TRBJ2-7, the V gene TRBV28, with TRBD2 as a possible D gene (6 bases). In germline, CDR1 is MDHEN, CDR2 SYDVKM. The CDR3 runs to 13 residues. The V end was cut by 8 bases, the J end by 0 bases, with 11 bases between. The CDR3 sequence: CASGSGVSYEQYF. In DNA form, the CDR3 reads TGTGCCAGCGGGTCGGGGGTCTCCTACGAGCAGTACTTC.

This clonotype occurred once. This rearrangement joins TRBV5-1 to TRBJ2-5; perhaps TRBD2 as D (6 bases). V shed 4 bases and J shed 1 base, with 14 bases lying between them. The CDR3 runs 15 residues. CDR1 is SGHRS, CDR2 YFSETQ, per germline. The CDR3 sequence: CASSLEGWAQETQYF. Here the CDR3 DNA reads TGCGCCAGCAGCCTGGAGGGCTGGGCCCAAGAGACCCAGTACTTC. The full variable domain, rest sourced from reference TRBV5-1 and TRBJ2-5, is KAGVTQTPRYLIKTRGQQVTLSCSPISGHRSVSWYQQTPGQGLQFLFEYFSETQRNKGNFPGRFSGRQFSNSRSEMNVSTLELGDSALYLCASSLEGWAQETQYFGPGTRLLVL.